The 13 T cell receptor beta chains reported below all come from one sample, sequenced in a study of blood T cell repertoires in COVID-19. Measured with immunoSEQ multiplex PCR; TCRdb has only the in-frame clones, and not every one. This sample carries roughly 570,000 clones, 85% to 90% of them seen once, and the ten largest clones take roughly 8%. Sequenced sample: peripheral blood. These receptors were taken from a woman aged 50 to 60 with COVID-19, enrolled during active disease.

The chain has TRBV4-2 and TRBJ1-1; the D is unclear. Germline V CDR1 and CDR2: LGHNA, YNFKEQ. V gave up 0 bases and J gave up 6 bases, with 11 bases separating them. CDR3 length equals 14 residues. The CDR3 is CASSQEEGAAEAFF. The CDR3 coding sequence is TGTGCCAGCAGCCAAGAGGAGGGTGCAGCTGAAGCTTTCTTT.

The chain recombines TRBV11-2 with TRBJ1-6; 9 bases are shared with TRBD1. Germline loops: CDR1 SGHAT, CDR2 FQNNGV. The CDR3 runs to 17 residues. J gave up 7 bases and V 0 bases, and 7 bases lay outside the gene matches. The CDR3: CASSLDGTGWMNSPLHF. The CDR3 DNA reads TGTGCCAGCAGCTTAGACGGGACAGGGTGGATGAATTCACCCCTCCACTTT.

V and J are TRBV6-1 and TRBJ1-2; D is ambiguous. The V gene's germline CDR1 is MNHNS and CDR2 SASEGT. Trimming cost V 2 bases and J 1 base, with 8 bases left between them. The CDR3 loop spans 14 amino acids. CDR3 bases: TGTGCCAGCAGTGAAAGTGGGAGTAACTATGGCTACACCTTC. It yields the protein CASSESGSNYGYTF.

The chain joins TRBV6-5 to TRBJ1-3; 8 positions match TRBD1. This CDR3 region has 14 residues. Unmatched junction bases numbered 1, after V lost 0 bases and J lost 6 bases. Germline CDR1 MNHEY, CDR2 SVGAGI. The CDR3 region has the DNA TGTGCCAGCAGTTACTCGACAGGGGCAAACACCATATATTTT. Encoded protein: CASSYSTGANTIYF.

V gene TRBV3-1 (or the pseudogene TRBV3-2) combines with J gene TRBJ2-5, with 7 bases lining up with TRBD2. The CDR3 extends over 15 amino acids. CDR1 LGHDT and CDR2 YNNKEL come from the germline V gene (reference sequence). V shed 3 bases and J 4 bases; nucleotides not matched to a gene: 8. The CDR3 DNA sequence: TGTGCCAGCAGCCAGTTAGGGGACTACGGAGAGACCCAGTACTTC. This translates into CASSQLGDYGETQYF.

The sample holds one count of this clone. V and J are TRBV5-1 and TRBJ1-1; D gene ambiguous. The V gene's germline CDR1 is SGHRS and CDR2 YFSETQ. This CDR3 spans 15 amino acids. V lost 0 bases to trimming and J lost 1 base, with 10 bases between them. CDR3 protein: CASSLGPGTNTEAFF. CDR3 coding DNA: TGCGCCAGCAGCTTGGGTCCGGGAACGAACACTGAAGCTTTCTTT. The full variable domain, completed using reference TRBV5-1 and TRBJ1-1, is KAGVTQTPRYLIKTRGQQVTLSCSPISGHRSVSWYQQTPGQGLQFLFEYFSETQRNKGNFPGRFSGRQFSNSRSEMNVSTLELGDSALYLCASSLGPGTNTEAFFGQGTRLTVV.

The chain combines TRBV3-1 (or the pseudogene TRBV3-2) with TRBJ2-1, with D possibly TRBD1 on 5 matching bases. CDR3 size: 17 residues. Germline lookup yields CDR1 LGHDT and CDR2 YNNKEL (reference sequence). Deletions cut 1 base from V and 5 bases from J, with 18 bases between. The CDR3 DNA sequence: TGTGCCAGCAGCCAAGTCTTGGTGGGGCTAGATAACAATGAGCAGTTCTTC. Amino acid sequence: CASSQVLVGLDNNEQFF.

The sample holds one count of this clone. The chain uses TRBV19 and TRBJ1-1; unclear D gene. CDR1 is LNHDA and CDR2 is SQIVND in the germline V gene (reference sequence). Between the trimmed V and J ends, which lost 6 bases and 11 bases, there was a span of 7 bases. The CDR3 has 9 amino acids. CDR3 nucleotide sequence: TGTGCCAGTAGCCCCCCGGCTTTCTTT. It encodes CASSPPAFF.

The V and J genes are TRBV5-4 and TRBJ2-7, with TRBD1 as a possible D gene (6 bases). V gave up 0 bases and J gave up 6 bases, with 10 bases separating them. Germline V CDR1 and CDR2: SGHNT, YYREEE (reference sequence). The CDR3 loop spans 13 amino acids. As DNA, the CDR3 is TGTGCCAGCAGCTTGGCACAGGGTGGCGAGCAGTACTTC. It is translated as CASSLAQGGEQYF.

The CDR3 DNA reads as TGTGCCAGCAGTGAGGGAGGGGGAGATACGCAGTATTTT. Translation: CASSEGGGDTQYF. This sequence joins TRBV6-1 and TRBJ2-3; D may be TRBD2 (7 bases). The V and J ends lost 3 bases and 5 bases respectively, with 9 bases between them. This CDR3 spans 13 amino acids. CDR1 and CDR2 from the germline V gene are MNHNS and SASEGT.

This clone came up a few times. The chain recombines TRBV6-1 with TRBJ1-6, with D possibly matching TRBD1 (5 bases). Germline V gene lookup returns CDR1 MNHNS and CDR2 SASEGT. CDR3 size: 16 residues. V was trimmed by 4 bases and J by 1 base, leaving 11 bases between them. In nucleotides, the CDR3 is TGTGCCAGCAGTGTCGACCAGGGTTCCTATAATTCACCCCTCCACTTT. Translating gives CASSVDQGSYNSPLHF.

In this sample, this clone turned up a few times. The V gene is TRBV30, the J gene TRBJ1-2; no clear D gene. The germline V gene has CDR1 GTSNPN and CDR2 SVGIG (reference sequence). The CDR3 spans 12 residues. The V end lost 1 base, the J end lost 8 bases, and 11 bases lay between the germline ends. Here the CDR3 reads CAWSAGVGGYTF. In DNA form, the CDR3 reads TGTGCCTGGAGTGCCGGGGTGGGCGGCTACACCTTC.

This clone appeared a single time. The chain carries TRBV19 and TRBJ2-3; 11 nucleotides match TRBD2. V lost 6 bases and J lost 8; bases outside the gene matches: 10. Per the germline V gene, CDR1 is LNHDA and CDR2 is SQIVND (reference sequence). This CDR3 is 15 amino acids long. CDR3 sequence (DNA): TGTGCCAGTAGATCTAGCGGGGGGTCCCTGGGTACGCAGTATTTT. Encoded protein: CASRSSGGSLGTQYF.